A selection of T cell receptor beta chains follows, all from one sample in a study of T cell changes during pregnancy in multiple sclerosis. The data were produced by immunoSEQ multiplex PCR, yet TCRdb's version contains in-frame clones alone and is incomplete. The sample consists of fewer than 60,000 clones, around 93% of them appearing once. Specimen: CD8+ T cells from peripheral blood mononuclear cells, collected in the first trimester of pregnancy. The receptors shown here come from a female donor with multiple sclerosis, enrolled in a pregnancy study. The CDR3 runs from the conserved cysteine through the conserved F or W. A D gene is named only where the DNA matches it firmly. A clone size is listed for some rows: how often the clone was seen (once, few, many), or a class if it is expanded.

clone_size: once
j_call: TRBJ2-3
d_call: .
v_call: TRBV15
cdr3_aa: CATSRVTRTDTQYF
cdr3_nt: TGTGCCACCAGCAGAGTGACACGCACAGATACGCAGTATTTT

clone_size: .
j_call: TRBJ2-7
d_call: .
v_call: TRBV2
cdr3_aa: CASQGSEPYEQYF
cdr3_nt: TGTGCCAGTCAGGGATCGGAACCCTACGAGCAGTACTTC

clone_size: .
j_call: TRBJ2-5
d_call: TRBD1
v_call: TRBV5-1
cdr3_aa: CASSITGGPLQETQYF
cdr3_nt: TGCGCCAGCAGCATTACAGGGGGCCCCCTTCAAGAGACCCAGTACTTC

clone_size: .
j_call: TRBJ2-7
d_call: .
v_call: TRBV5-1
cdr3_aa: CASSLTGYEQYF
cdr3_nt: TGCGCCAGCAGCTTGACGGGATACGAGCAGTACTTC

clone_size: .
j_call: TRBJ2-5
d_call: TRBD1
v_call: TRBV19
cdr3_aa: CASSGASGQGRWETQYF
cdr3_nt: TGTGCCAGTAGTGGAGCCTCGGGACAGGGTCGTTGGGAGACCCAGTACTTC

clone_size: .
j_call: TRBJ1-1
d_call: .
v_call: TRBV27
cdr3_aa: CASSLGGVFYTEAFF
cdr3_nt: TGTGCCAGCAGTTTAGGGGGGGTTTTTTACACTGAAGCTTTCTTT

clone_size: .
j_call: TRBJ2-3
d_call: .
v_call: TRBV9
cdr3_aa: CASSGTGRTDTQYF
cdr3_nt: TGTGCCAGCAGCGGAACAGGGCGCACAGATACGCAGTATTTT

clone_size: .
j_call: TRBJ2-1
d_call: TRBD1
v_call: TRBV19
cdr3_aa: CASNPGQGFNEQFF
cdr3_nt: TGTGCCAGTAATCCGGGACAGGGCTTCAATGAGCAGTTCTTC

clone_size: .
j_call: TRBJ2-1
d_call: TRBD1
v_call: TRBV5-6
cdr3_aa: CASSPGQLRVNEQFF
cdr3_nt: TGTGCCAGCAGCCCGGGACAGCTTAGGGTCAATGAGCAGTTCTTC

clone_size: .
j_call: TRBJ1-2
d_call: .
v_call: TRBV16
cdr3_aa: CASSPEPMTGAYGYTF
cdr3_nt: TGTGCCAGCAGCCCAGAACCAATGACAGGCGCCTATGGCTACACCTTC

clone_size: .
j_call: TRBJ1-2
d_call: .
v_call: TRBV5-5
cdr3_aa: CASSLVRVYGYTF
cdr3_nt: TGTGCCAGCAGCTTGGTCAGGGTCTATGGCTACACCTTC

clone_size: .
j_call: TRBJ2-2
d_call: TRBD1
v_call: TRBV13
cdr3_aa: CASIKGTEGTGELFF
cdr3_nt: TGTGCCAGCATCAAAGGGACAGAGGGGACCGGGGAGCTGTTTTTT

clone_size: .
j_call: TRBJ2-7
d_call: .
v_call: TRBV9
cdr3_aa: CASSSSSSYEQYF
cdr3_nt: TGTGCCAGCAGCTCGTCTAGCAGCTACGAGCAGTACTTC

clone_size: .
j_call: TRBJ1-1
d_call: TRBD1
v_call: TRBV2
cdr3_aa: CASSVLQGAEAFF
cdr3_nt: TGTGCCAGCAGTGTCTTGCAGGGGGCGGAAGCTTTCTTT

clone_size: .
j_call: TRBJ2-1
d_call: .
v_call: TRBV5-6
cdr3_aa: CASSLSQEQFF
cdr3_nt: TGTGCCAGCAGCTTGTCCCAAGAGCAGTTCTTC

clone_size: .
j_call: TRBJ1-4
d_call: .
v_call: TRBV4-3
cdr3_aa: CASSQEWAGFQKLFF
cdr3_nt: TGCGCCAGCAGCCAAGAGTGGGCAGGGTTTCAAAAACTGTTTTTT

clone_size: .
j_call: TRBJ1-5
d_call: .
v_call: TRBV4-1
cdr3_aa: CASSQEGAGHQPQHF
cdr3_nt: TGCGCCAGCAGCCAAGAGGGCGCAGGGCACCAGCCCCAGCATTTT

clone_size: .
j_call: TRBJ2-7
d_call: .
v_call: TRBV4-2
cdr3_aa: CASSQGGDGSYEQYF
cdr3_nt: TGTGCCAGCAGCCAAGGGGGGGACGGCTCCTACGAGCAGTACTTC

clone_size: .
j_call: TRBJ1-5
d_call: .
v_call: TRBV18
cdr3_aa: CASSPGGNQPQHF
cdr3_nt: TGTGCCAGCTCACCAGGGGGGAATCAGCCCCAGCATTTT

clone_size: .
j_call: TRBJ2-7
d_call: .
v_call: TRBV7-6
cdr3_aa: CASSFGPARTNYEQYF
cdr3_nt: TGTGCCAGCAGCTTTGGTCCAGCGCGAACGAACTACGAGCAGTACTTC

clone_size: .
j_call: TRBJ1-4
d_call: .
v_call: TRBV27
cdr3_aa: CASSLFRGEKLFF
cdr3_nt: TGTGCCAGCAGTTTATTCAGGGGTGAAAAACTGTTTTTT

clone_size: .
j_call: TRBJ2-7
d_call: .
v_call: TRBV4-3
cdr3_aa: CASSQDLAGVGMYYEQYF
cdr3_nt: TGCGCCAGCAGCCAAGATTTGGCGGGCGTAGGGATGTACTACGAGCAGTACTTC

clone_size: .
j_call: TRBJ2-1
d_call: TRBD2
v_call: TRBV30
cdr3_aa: CAWSVTSGRNEQFF
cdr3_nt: TGTGCCTGGAGTGTTACTAGCGGGAGAAATGAGCAGTTCTTC

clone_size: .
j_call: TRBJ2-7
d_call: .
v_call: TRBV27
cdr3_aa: CASSLQLTGRDEQYF
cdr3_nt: TGTGCCAGCAGCTTACAACTGACAGGTCGGGACGAGCAGTACTTC

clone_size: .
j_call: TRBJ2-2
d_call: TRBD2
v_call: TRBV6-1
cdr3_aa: CASRLAGDTGELFF
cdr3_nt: TGTGCCAGCAGACTAGCGGGAGACACCGGGGAGCTGTTTTTT

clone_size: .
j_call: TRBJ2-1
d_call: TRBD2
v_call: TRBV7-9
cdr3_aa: CASSSPGGAHFNEQFF
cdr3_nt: TGTGCCAGCAGCTCGCCCGGGGGGGCTCATTTTAATGAGCAGTTCTTC

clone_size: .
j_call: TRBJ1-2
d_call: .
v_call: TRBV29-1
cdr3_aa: CSAGRVGSYGYTF
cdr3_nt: TGCAGCGCCGGGAGGGTGGGCAGCTATGGCTACACCTTC

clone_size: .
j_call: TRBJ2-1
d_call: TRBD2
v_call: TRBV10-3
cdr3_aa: CAISPGLAGSYNEQFF
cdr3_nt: TGTGCCATCAGTCCCGGACTAGCGGGCTCCTACAATGAGCAGTTCTTC

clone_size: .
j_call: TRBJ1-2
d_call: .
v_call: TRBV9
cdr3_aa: CASSQGGEAGYTF
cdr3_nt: TGTGCCAGCAGCCAAGGGGGTGAGGCTGGCTACACCTTC

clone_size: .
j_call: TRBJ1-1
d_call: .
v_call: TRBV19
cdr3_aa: CASSMGRSEAFF
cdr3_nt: TGTGCCAGTAGTATGGGGCGATCTGAAGCTTTCTTT

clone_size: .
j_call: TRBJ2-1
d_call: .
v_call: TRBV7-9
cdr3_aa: CASSTDYYNEQFF
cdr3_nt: TGTGCCAGCAGCACCGACTACTATAATGAGCAGTTCTTC

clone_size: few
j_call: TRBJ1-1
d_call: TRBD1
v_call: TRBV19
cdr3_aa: CASSPRTGLDTEAFF
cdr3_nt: TGTGCCAGTAGTCCACGGACAGGGTTGGACACTGAAGCTTTCTTT

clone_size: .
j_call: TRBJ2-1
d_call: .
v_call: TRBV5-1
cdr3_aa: CASSLEPGTKYNEQFF
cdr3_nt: TGCGCCAGCAGCTTGGAGCCAGGGACAAAATACAATGAGCAGTTCTTC

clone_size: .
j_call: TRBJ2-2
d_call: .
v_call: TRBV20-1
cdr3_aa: CSAPRSGELFF
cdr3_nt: TGCAGTGCCCCCAGGTCCGGGGAGCTGTTTTTT

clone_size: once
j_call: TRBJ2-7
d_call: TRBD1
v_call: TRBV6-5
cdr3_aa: CASSYPQGERYEQYF
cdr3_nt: TGTGCCAGCAGTTACCCCCAGGGGGAGAGGTACGAGCAGTACTTC

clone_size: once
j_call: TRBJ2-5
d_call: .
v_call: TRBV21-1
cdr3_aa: CASSSEDRQETQYF
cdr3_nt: TGTGCCAGCAGCTCTGAGGACAGGCAAGAGACCCAGTACTTC

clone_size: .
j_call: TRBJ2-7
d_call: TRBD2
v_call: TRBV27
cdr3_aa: CASSLFGGSYEQYF
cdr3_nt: TGTGCCAGCAGTTTATTTGGCGGGAGCTACGAGCAGTACTTC

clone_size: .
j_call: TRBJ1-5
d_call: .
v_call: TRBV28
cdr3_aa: CASSTRTAASNQPQHF
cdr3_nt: TGTGCCAGCAGTACCAGGACAGCTGCTAGCAATCAGCCCCAGCATTTT

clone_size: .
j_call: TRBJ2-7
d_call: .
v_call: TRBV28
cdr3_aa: CASNDSYEQYF
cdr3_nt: TGTGCCAGCAACGACAGCTACGAGCAGTACTTC

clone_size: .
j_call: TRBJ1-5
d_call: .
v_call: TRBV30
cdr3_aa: CAWSPHTGQPQHF
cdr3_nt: TGTGCCTGGAGTCCCCATACGGGTCAGCCCCAGCATTTT

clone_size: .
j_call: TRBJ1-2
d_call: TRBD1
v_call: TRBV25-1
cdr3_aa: CASSEAGGAGGYTF
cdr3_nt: TGTGCCAGCAGTGAAGCAGGGGGCGCCGGAGGCTACACCTTC

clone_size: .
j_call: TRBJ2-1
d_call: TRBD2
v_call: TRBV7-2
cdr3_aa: CASSSRRTSRYNEQFF
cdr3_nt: TGTGCCAGCAGCTCTCGGAGGACTAGCAGATACAATGAGCAGTTCTTC

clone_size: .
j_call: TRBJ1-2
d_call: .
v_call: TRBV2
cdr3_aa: CASYRVINYGYTF
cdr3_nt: TGTGCCAGCTACAGGGTTATTAACTATGGCTACACCTTC

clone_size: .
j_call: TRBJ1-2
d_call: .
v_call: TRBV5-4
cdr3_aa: CASSLDGGQIDGYTF
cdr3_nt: TGTGCCAGCAGCTTGGACGGGGGGCAGATAGATGGCTACACCTTC

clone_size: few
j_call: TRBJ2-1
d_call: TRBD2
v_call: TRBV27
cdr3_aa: CASSLPETEAGGVNEQFF
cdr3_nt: TGTGCCAGCAGTTTACCCGAGACCGAAGCGGGAGGAGTAAATGAGCAGTTCTTC

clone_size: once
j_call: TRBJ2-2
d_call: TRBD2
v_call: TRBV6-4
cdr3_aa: CASSPTGGRYTGELFF
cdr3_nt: TGTGCCAGCAGTCCGACGGGGGGAAGGTACACCGGGGAGCTGTTTTTT

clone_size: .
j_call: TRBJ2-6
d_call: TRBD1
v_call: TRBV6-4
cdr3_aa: CASSDSTGGPSGANVLTF
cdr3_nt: TGTGCCAGCAGTGACTCGACAGGGGGCCCCTCTGGGGCCAACGTCCTGACTTTC

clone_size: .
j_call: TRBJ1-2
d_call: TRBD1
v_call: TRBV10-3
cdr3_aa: CAISEPGQGARSGYTF
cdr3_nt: TGTGCCATCAGTGAGCCGGGACAGGGGGCGCGAAGTGGCTACACCTTC

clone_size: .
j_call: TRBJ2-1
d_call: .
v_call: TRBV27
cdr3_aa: CASSLQGGSYNEQFF
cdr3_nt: TGTGCCAGCAGTTTACAGGGCGGCTCCTACAATGAGCAGTTCTTC

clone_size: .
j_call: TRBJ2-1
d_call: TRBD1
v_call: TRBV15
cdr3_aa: CATSPRDRDSYNEQFF
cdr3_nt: TGTGCCACCAGCCCACGGGACAGGGACTCCTACAATGAGCAGTTCTTC

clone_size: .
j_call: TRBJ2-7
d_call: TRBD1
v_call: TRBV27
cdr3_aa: CASSLAGGAYEQYF
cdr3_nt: TGTGCCAGCAGTTTAGCAGGGGGCGCCTACGAGCAGTACTTC

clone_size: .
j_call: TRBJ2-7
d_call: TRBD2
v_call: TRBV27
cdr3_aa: CASSFSTLTSAYEQYF
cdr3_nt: TGTGCCAGCAGTTTCTCAACTCTGACTAGCGCCTACGAGCAGTACTTC

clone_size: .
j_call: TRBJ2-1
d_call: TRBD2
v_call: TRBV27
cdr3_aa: CASSSSGTGRAYNEQFF
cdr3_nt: TGTGCCAGCAGTTCCTCCGGGACCGGGAGGGCCTACAATGAGCAGTTCTTC

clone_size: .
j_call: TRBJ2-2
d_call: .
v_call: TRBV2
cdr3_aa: CASIGQITGELFF
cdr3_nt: TGTGCCAGCATCGGACAGATCACCGGGGAGCTGTTTTTT

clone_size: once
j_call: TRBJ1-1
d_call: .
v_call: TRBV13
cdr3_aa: CASSIDRYTEAFF
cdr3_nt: TGTGCCAGCAGCATTGACAGGTACACTGAAGCTTTCTTT

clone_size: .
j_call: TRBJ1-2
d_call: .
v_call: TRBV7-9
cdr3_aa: CASSTPGTQNLNGYTF
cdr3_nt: TGTGCCAGCAGCACTCCCGGGACACAAAATCTTAATGGCTACACCTTC

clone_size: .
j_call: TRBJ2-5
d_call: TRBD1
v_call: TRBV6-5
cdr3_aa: CASSSTGQVQETQYF
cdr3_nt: TGTGCCAGCAGTTCGACCGGACAGGTCCAAGAGACCCAGTACTTC

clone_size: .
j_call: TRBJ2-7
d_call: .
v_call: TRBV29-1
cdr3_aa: CSVGLRDPYEQYF
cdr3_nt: TGCAGCGTTGGGTTGCGGGACCCCTACGAGCAGTACTTC

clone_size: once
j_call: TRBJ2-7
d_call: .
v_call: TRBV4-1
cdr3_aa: CASSYREPHYEQYF
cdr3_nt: TGCGCCAGCAGCTACCGGGAGCCCCACTACGAGCAGTACTTC